This T cell receptor beta chain derives from a study of shared clonotypes between healthy human individuals. General study findings and limits: The small donor group covered limited genetic and exposure diversity.

Points on this clone: Its antigen remains unknown.

Donors, without exception, were Caucasian adults residing in Nashville, Tennessee. Clones were read by immunoSEQ multiplex PCR, and TCRdb kept only the in-frame ones, dropping some. Here the sample spans over a million clones, roughly 97% being singletons. The receptor's source is a man aged 25-40 years in good health. Source material: naive CD4+ T cells sorted from blood. Subset meaning: CD45RA+ positively selected.

CDR3 DNA: TGTGCCATCAGTGAGTCGGTAGCGAGTGGGGCCAACGTCCTGACTTTC. It codes for CAISESVASGANVLTF. This chain connects TRBV10-3 to TRBJ2-6, with D tentatively TRBD2 (5 bases). Between the trimmed V and J ends, which lost 0 bases and 3 bases, there was a span of 9 bases. This CDR3 spans 16 amino acids. Looked up from germline, CDR1 is ENHRY and CDR2 is SYGVKD.